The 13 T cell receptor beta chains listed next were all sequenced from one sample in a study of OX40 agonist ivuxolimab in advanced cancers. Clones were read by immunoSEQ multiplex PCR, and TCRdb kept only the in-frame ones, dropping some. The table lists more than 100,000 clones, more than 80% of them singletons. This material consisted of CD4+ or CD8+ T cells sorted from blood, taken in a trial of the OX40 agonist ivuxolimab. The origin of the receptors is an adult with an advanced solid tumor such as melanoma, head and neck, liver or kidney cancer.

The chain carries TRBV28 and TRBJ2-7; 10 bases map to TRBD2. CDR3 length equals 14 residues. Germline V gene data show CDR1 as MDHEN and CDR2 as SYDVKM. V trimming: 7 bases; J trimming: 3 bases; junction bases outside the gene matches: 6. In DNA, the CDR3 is TGTGCCAGCACGAGCGGGGGGGCCGACTACGAGCAGTACTTC. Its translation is CASTSGGADYEQYF.

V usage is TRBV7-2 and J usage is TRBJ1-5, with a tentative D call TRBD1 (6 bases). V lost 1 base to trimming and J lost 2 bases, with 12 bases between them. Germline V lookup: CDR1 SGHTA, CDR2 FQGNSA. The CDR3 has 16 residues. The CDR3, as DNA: TGTGCCAGCAGCTTAGACGGGGGCGAAGGCAATCAGCCCCAGCATTTT. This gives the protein CASSLDGGEGNQPQHF.

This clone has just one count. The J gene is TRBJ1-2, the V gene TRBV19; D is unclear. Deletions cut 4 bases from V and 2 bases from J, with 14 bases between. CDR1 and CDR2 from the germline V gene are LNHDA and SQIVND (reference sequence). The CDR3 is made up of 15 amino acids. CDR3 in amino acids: CASSTPGKANYGYTF. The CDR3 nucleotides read TGTGCCAGTAGTACCCCCGGGAAGGCCAACTATGGCTACACCTTC.

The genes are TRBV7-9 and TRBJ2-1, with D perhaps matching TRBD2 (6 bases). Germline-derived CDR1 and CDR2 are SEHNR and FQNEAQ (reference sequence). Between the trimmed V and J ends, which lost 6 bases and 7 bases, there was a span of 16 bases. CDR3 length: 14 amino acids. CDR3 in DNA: TGTGCCAGCAGTACCGGGACTCCGGGTAATGAGCAGTTCTTC. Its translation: CASSTGTPGNEQFF.

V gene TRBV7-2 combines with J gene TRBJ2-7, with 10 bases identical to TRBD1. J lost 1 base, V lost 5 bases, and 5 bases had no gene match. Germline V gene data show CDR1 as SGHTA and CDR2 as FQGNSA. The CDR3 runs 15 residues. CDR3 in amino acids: CASSLGQGQSYEQYF. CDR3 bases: TGTGCCAGCAGCCTGGGACAGGGGCAGTCCTACGAGCAGTACTTC.

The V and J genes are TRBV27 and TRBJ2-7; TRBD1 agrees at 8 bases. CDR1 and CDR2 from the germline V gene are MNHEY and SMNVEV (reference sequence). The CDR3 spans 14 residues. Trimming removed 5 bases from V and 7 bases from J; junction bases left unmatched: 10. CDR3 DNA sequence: TGTGCCAGCAGTCCATGGGACAGGTATTGGGAGCAGTACTTC. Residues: CASSPWDRYWEQYF.

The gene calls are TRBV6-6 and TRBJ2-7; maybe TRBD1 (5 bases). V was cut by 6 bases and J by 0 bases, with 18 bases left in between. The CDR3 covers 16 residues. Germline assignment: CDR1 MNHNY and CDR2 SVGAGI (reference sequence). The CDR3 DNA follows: TGTGCCAGCAGGGCTCCAGGGCTAGGTAGCTCCTACGAGCAGTACTTC. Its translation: CASRAPGLGSSYEQYF.

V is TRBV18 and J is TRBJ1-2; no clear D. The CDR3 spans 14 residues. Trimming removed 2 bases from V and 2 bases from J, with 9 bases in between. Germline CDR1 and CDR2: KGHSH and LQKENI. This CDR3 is CASSPGDGNYGYTF. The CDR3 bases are TGTGCCAGCTCACCAGGAGACGGAAACTATGGCTACACCTTC.

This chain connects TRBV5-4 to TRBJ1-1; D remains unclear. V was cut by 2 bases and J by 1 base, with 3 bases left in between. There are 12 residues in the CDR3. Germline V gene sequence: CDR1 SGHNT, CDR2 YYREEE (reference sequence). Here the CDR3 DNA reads TGTGCCAGCAGCTTACAGAACACTGAAGCTTTCTTT. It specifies CASSLQNTEAFF.

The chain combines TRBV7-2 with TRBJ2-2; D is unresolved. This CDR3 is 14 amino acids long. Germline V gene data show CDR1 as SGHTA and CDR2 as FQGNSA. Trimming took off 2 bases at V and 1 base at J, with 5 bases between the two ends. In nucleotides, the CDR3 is TGTGCCAGCAGCTTACGGCGGAACACCGGGGAGCTGTTTTTT. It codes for CASSLRRNTGELFF.

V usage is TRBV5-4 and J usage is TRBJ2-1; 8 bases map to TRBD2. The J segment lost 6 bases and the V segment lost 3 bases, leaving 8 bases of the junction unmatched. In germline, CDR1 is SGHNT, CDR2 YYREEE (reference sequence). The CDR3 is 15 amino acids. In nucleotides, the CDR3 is TGTGCCAGCAGCTCCGGGGGGGCCGAAGCCAATGAGCAGTTCTTC. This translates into CASSSGGAEANEQFF. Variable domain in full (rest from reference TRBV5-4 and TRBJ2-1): ETGVTQSPTHLIKTRGQQVTLRCSSQSGHNTVSWYQQALGQGPQFIFQYYREEENGRGNFPPRFSGLQFPNYSSELNVNALELDDSALYLCASSSGGAEANEQFFGPGTRLTVL.

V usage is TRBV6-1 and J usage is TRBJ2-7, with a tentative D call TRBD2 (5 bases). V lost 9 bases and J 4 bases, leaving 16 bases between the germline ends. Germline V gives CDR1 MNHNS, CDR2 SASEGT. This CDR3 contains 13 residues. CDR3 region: CASRSGSPYEQYF. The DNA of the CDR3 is TGTGCCAGTCGGTCGGGGAGCCCATACGAGCAGTACTTC.

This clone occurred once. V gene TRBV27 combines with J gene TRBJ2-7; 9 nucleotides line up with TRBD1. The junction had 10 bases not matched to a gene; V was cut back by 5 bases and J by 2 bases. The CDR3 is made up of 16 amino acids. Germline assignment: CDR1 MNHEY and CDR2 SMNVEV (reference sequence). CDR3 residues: CASSPRRGTGPYEQYF. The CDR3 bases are TGTGCCAGCAGTCCGAGAAGAGGGACAGGGCCCTACGAGCAGTACTTC.